This T cell receptor beta chain emerged from a study of blood T cell repertoires in COVID-19. At the level of the study: Acute and convalescent COVID-19 samples came from the United States, Italy and Spain. T cells, B-cell-depleted T cells, or PBMCs supplied cDNA or gDNA.

After removal of 0 bases from V and 7 bases from J, the junction contained 9 bases not matched to a gene. The germline CDR1 and CDR2 sequences are MGHRA and YSYEKL. The CDR3 totals 16 residues. Source study methods: Quantification of nucleated cells was approximated via reference gene primer amplification. Clones were sequenced by immunoSEQ multiplex PCR, and TCRdb holds only the in-frame ones, with some missing. V and J calls and clone size are those listed in that table; D and trimming were worked out from the DNA. The sample lists about 110,000 clones; 80% to 90% were seen once. The sequence was obtained from a woman in her forties or fifties with active or convalescent COVID-19. Sequencing input: peripheral blood. The chain is built from TRBV4-1 and TRBJ2-5; 9 bases agree with TRBD2. The CDR3 spells CASSQDATSGRRTQYF. In DNA form, the CDR3 reads TGCGCCAGCAGCCAAGATGCGACTAGCGGACGCAGGACCCAGTACTTC.